This T cell receptor (beta chain) was profiled in a study of cytomegalovirus exposure and HLA in healthy donors (TCRdb year 2017). Turning to the overall study: An earlier analysis of a few hundred of the donors reported about 260 Gb of sequence data and 90 million to 120 million unique TCR beta sequences obtained from about 170 million T cells. Roughly 5 DR-DQ haplotypes were handled as single units for association and clustering, since linkage in the cohort was strong. The number of donors typed differed by locus, with about 629-640 for A, B, C, DRB1 and DQB1, 522 for DQA1, over 600 for DPA1, and 450 to 480 for DPB1. In the later analysis, no new phenotypic data were used to find candidate immune exposures; instead, reliance was placed on TCR beta sequences and their occurrence across donors. A later genetic analysis took genome-wide SNP genotypes for about 55% of the roughly 700 donors and used that subset as a discovery cohort. To predict cytomegalovirus infection status, the study combined high-throughput TCR immunosequencing, statistical association of individual TCRs with disease status, and machine learning. Using immunosequencing, the study profiled T cell repertoires from roughly 650 subjects and related those repertoires to cytomegalovirus serostatus. Every discovery cohort repertoire had been produced on one sequencing platform. Class I and class II HLA loci were covered by the typing at four-digit resolution. Of the approximately 400 genotyped donors, 81% fell in the genetic ancestry cluster associated with self-reported Caucasian donors. The aim of the study was to test whether cataloging public T cell receptors could identify signatures of past pathogen exposure. Donor age, sex, ethnicity and CMV serostatus were compiled together with the repertoire data. In a later analysis, previously published TCR beta repertoires from 550 to 700 donors were re-analyzed and high-resolution HLA genotyping was added so that TCR occurrence patterns could be studied. Along with the roughly 670-subject first cohort, a separate validation cohort of 120 different subjects was used. An earlier analysis of around 580 of the donors used high-throughput TCR beta sequencing to judge whether each TCR beta V gene segment behaved as functional or pseudogenic. About 280 gigabases of sequencing data and 70 million to 85 million unique TCR sequences were included in an early release covering about 620 HLA-typed donors. Across 398 genotyped donors of the cohort, an average of roughly 250,000 unique TCR beta nucleotide sequences per donor were sequenced, and roughly 20% of those sequences were non-productive. Here is what the overall study found, with its caveats: This cohort had only TCR beta chains sequenced, and the lack of alpha or paired-chain data limited which features could be detected. Sequencing depth was assumed to be roughly uniform across donors in the presence/absence analyses, though that assumption may not hold. In an earlier analysis of approximately 590 of the donors, most TCR beta V segments were observed in productive rearrangements about 90% or about 30% of the time, broadly matching IMGT annotations. In a later genetic analysis, fewer N-insertions in productive TCRs were reported among donors in an Asian-associated ancestry cluster than the roughly 700-donor mean. A cluster of highly shared sequence variants was judged likely to represent a technical artifact of the sequencing pipeline. V-gene and J-gene trimming of TCR beta chains was associated with a missense DCLRE1C variant in a later genetic analysis, and the association was replicated in an independent cohort. Immune exposure information for the cohort was limited to CMV serostatus. Compared with equally common non-associated chains, HLA-associated TCR beta chains in a later analysis were more clonally expanded and had lower generation probabilities. A later analysis found that most CMV-associated TCR beta chains appeared HLA-restricted, with HLA associations seemingly driven largely by CMV exposure. The study gave a list of over 150 TCR beta chains associated with cytomegalovirus. The classifier was reported to diagnose cytomegalovirus status with high specificity and sensitivity in both the original cohort and the validation cohort. The authors suggested that the approach could potentially be extended to other disease states and immunological phenotypes. Because the 87-base-pair reads could not distinguish some IMGT-functional V segments, including TRBV6-2 and TRBV6-3, those segments were excluded. Because counts were too low, 15 or so rarely observed V segments, including chromosome 9 orphons, were excluded from the earlier analysis of about 500 of the donors. In a later analysis, the rate of TCR association differed among HLA loci, with DRB1 alleles having the most associated TCRs and HLA-C alleles having the fewest. While some public TCRs were present in many individuals, most TCR sequences turned up only very rarely across donors. A few of the identified cytomegalovirus-associated TCR beta chains were confirmed in vitro to be specific for cytomegalovirus antigens. Specific HLA alleles were associated with 16,951 TCR beta sequences at a false discovery rate of 0.05 in a later analysis. Because HLA typing was unavailable for some donors at each locus, only the typed subset was used in association tests. In a later analysis, several top co-occurrence clusters were reported to appear linked to parvovirus B19, influenza, CMV and Epstein-Barr virus. Linkage disequilibrium might explain the correlated functional status among segregating V segments, but an unknown experimental factor could not be ruled out. Assigning TCR associations to individual alleles was difficult when HLA alleles, especially DR and DQ, strongly co-occurred. A further reported finding was that TCR beta sequences accurately predicted the HLA-A and HLA-B alleles for most subjects in the first cohort.

The library came from the immunoSEQ multiplex PCR assay. A mixture of 60 forward primers for TCR Vbeta segments and 13 reverse primers for TCR Jbeta segments was used in the multiplex PCR. The CDR3 region of rearranged TCR beta genes was amplified from genomic DNA with a multiplex PCR assay. Amplified TCR beta libraries were sequenced as 87-base-pair reads on the Illumina HiSeq System. As for the original processing: In a later analysis, roughly 80 million unique TCR beta chains were counted across the roughly 610 repertoires, and roughly 10 million of these chains were shared by at least two donors. A nearest-neighbor algorithm error-corrected the raw reads and collapsed the reads into unique sequences, merging closely related sequences to remove PCR and sequencing errors. Alignment of CDR3 sequences to IMGT reference sequences was used to assign V, D and J gene segments. Each retained sequence needed at least a six-nucleotide match to both a V gene segment and a J gene segment. A rearrangement was called productive if the CDR3 had no stop codons and remained in frame with V and J, and every other rearrangement was called non-productive. CDR3 was defined according to IMGT convention as the region running from the second conserved V-encoded cysteine to the conserved J-encoded phenylalanine. In an earlier analysis of around 640 of the donors, sequences lacking an unambiguous match to a single V gene segment were excluded. In an earlier analysis of some 590 of the donors, a V segment was called functional when productive rearrangements were above 56.7%, and segregating when the standard deviation between donors exceeded 5%. To diagnose cytomegalovirus status from the catalog of TCR beta chain sequences, a statistical classification framework was built. In a later analysis, TCR nucleotide sequences were compared against IMGT/GENE-DB human TR gene sequences so that V and J genes could be assigned. A later analysis assigned CDR3 sequences and most-parsimonious VDJ recombination scenarios with the TCRdist pipeline. A later analysis defined each TCR beta chain by its CDR3 amino acid sequence plus V-gene family, and excluded reads lacking a unique V-gene family. In a later analysis, around 650 highly shared, low-generation-probability nucleotide sequences were removed to address suspected cross-contamination and a sequencing artifact. In a later analysis, a clonal expansion index was calculated for each public chain from normalized within-repertoire ranks of inferred template counts. In a later analysis, generation probabilities were computed with a VDJ recombination model fitted to out-of-frame rearrangements, and the resulting probabilities were checked against IGoR. In a later analysis, hypergeometric tests were used to score TCR-TCR, TCR-HLA and TCR-CMV co-occurrence, with a repertoire-size bias correction applied to TCR pairs. In a later analysis, false discovery rates were estimated by permuting HLA or CMV assignments 20 times. In a later analysis, co-occurring TCRs were grouped using DBSCAN, and TCRdist sequence similarity was added for clustering within HLA-allele-positive subsets. Co-occurrence clustering excluded repertoires with fewer than 30,000 or more than 120,000 public chains, plus five with anomalous nucleotide sharing. What TCRdb holds here is the immuneACCESS table cut down to in-frame rearrangements. Part of the clones is not present; checked against another copy, under half of the missing clones reflect an unresolved V gene, and the others are unexplained. Clone size and V and J calls were adopted from that table, with D and trimming inferred from the DNA. The sample profile shows 95,000 to 110,000 clones; about 71% of them were found once. The biggest ten clones account for roughly 3.5% of the sample.

Trimming removed 7 bases from V and 2 bases from J, leaving 5 bases between the germline ends. The germline V gene encodes CDR1 LNHDA and CDR2 SQIVND (reference sequence). Counted from cysteine to phenylalanine, this CDR3 has 12 amino acids. The sequence is cut down to CDR3 DNA, 36 bases in frame from base 1. Comments on this clone: Its recognized antigen is unknown. Per-nucleotide qualities are absent, and no much larger clonotype sits a single base away.

The cohort comprised some 680 healthy bone marrow donors. Cohort members were all nominally healthy when sampled, although unrecorded immune exposures were likely present. The donor was CMV seronegative and was included in the group of a few hundred seronegative cohort members. Every donor gave a peripheral blood sample, and the peripheral blood mononuclear cells from that sample were used for TCR beta sequencing. Genomic DNA extraction from the blood cell samples was performed with the Qiagen DNeasy Blood Extraction Kit. The origin of this receptor is a woman in her fifties or sixties in good health and CMV-seronegative. The chain is made from TRBV19 and TRBJ2-2; the D segment cannot be called with confidence. The sample was PBMCs. The CDR3 region has the sequence CASNYNTGELFF. The bases are TGTGCCAGTAACTACAACACCGGGGAGCTGTTTTTT.